The present T cell receptor (beta chain) was sequenced within a study of cytotoxic CD8 clonotypes in ibrutinib-treated CLL. Study results and limitations: Patients had baseline clonality above age-matched healthy donors, and this clonality moved with circulating CD8+ T-cell counts.

Produced via immunoSEQ multiplex PCR; TCRdb's table is partial and in-frame only. Counted here are 140,000 to 150,000 clones, 70% to 80% occurring once; the ten biggest clones make up 4.5% to 6%. As for this clone: Its specificity is unknown.

Germline loops: CDR1 SGHDT, CDR2 YYEEEE. V shed 4 bases, J shed 4 bases, and the junction held 8 bases outside the gene matches. CDR3 length equals 16 residues. The source is a human donor with chronic lymphocytic leukemia. This material consisted of PBMCs, taken after 24 months of ibrutinib treatment. The chain is built from TRBV5-6 and TRBJ1-1; 12 nucleotides match TRBD1. The CDR3 nucleotides are TGTGCCAGCAGCCCGGGACAGGGGGCGTCGGGCACTGAAGCTTTCTTT. It encodes CASSPGQGASGTEAFF.